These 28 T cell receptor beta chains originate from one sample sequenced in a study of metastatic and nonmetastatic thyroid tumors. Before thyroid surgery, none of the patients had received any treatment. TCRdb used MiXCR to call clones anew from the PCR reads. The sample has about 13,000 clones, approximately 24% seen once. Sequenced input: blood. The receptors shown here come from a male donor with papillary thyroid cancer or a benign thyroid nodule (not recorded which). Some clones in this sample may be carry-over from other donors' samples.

As DNA, the CDR3 is TGTGCCAGCAGCGACAGGGTATTTAATCGTAGCTATGGCTACACCTTC. Its protein product is CASSDRVFNRSYGYTF. V and J are TRBV6-1 and TRBJ1-2, with 7 nucleotides matching TRBD1. The CDR3 consists of 16 residues. CDR1 and CDR2 from the germline V gene are MNHNS and SASEGT. Trimming cost V 6 bases and J 4 bases; bases outside gene matches: 14.

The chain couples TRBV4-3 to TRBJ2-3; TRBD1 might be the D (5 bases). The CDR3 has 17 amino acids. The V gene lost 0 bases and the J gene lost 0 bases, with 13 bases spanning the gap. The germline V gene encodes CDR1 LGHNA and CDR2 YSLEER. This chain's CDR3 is CASSQDFLAGSTDTQYF. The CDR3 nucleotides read TGCGCCAGCAGCCAAGATTTTCTGGCAGGGAGCACAGATACGCAGTATTTT.

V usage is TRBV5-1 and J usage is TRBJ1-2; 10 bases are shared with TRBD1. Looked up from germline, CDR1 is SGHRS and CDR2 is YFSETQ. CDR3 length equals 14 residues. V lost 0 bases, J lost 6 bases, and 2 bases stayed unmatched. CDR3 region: CASSLGQGANGYTF. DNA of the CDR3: TGCGCCAGCAGCTTGGGACAGGGGGCCAATGGCTACACCTTC.

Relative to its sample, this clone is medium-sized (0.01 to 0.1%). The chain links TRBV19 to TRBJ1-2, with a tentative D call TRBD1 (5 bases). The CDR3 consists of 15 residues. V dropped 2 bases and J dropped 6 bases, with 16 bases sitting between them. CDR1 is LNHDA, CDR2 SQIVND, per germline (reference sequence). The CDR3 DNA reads TGTGCCAGTAGTATACGGGGACTGGGAGAGGATGGCTACACCTTC. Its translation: CASSIRGLGEDGYTF.

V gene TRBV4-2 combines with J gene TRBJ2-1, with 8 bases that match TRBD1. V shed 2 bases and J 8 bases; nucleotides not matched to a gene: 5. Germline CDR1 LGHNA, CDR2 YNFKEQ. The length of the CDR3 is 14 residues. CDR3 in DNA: TGTGCCAGCAGCCAACCGTCAGGGGGCCATGAGCAGTTCTTC. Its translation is CASSQPSGGHEQFF.

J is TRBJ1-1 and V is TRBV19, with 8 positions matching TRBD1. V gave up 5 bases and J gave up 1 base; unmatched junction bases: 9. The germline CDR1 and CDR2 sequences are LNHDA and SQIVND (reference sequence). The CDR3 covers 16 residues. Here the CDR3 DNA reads TGTGCCAGTAGTGATCCCCAGGGGGCGCGGAACACTGAAGCTTTCTTT. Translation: CASSDPQGARNTEAFF.

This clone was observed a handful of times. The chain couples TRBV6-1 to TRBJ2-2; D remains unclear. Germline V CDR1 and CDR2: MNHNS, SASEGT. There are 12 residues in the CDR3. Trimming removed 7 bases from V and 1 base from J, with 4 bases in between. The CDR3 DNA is TGTGCCAGCAACAAGAACACCGGGGAGCTGTTTTTT. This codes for CASNKNTGELFF.

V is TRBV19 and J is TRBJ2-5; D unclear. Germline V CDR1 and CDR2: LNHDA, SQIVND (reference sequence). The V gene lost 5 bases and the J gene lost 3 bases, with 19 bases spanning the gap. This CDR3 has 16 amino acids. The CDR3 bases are TGTGCCAGTAGTGAACAGACTGGATCCCAAAAAGAGACCCAGTACTTC. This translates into CASSEQTGSQKETQYF.

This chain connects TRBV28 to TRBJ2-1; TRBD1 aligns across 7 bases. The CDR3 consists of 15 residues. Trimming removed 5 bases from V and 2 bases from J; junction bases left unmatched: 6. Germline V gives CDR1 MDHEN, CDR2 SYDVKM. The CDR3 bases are TGTGCCAGCAGTCAACGGACAGGCCCCTACAATGAGCAGTTCTTC. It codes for CASSQRTGPYNEQFF. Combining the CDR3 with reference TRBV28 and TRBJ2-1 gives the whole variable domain DVKVTQSSRYLVKRTGEKVFLECVQDMDHENMFWYRQDPGLGLRLIYFSYDVKMKEKGDIPEGYSVSREKKERFSLILESASTNQTSMYLCASSQRTGPYNEQFFGPGTRLTVL.

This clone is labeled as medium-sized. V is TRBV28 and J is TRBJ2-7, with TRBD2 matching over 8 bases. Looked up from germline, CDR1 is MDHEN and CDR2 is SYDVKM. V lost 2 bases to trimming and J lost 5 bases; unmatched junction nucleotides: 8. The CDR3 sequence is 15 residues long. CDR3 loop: CASSLTGGPVNEQYF. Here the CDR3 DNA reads TGTGCCAGCAGTTTAACGGGGGGGCCGGTTAACGAGCAGTACTTC.

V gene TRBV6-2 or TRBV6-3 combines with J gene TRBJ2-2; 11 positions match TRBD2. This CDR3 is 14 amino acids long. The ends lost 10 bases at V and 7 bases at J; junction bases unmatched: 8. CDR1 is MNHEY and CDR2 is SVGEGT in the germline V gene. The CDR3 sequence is CAISTGTSGGELFF. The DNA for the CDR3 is TGTGCCATTTCAACCGGGACTAGCGGCGGGGAGCTGTTTTTT.

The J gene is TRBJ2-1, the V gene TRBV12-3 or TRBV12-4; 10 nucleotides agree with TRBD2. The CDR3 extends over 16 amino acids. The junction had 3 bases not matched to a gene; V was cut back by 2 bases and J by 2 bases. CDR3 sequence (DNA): TGTGCCAGCAGTTTACGGACTAGCGGTACCTACAATGAGCAGTTCTTC. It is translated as CASSLRTSGTYNEQFF.

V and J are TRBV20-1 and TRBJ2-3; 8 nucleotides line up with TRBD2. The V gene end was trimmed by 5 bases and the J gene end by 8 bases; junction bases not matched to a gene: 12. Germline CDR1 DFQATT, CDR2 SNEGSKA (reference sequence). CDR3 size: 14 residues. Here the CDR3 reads CSAYYSGDSGTQYF. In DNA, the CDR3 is TGCAGTGCTTATTATAGCGGGGATTCGGGTACGCAGTATTTT.

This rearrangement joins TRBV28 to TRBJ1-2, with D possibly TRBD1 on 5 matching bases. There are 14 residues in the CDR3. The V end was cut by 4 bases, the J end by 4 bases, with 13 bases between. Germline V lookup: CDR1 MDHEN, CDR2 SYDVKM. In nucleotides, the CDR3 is TGTGCCAGCAGTTCCTGGGACCAGTCCTATGGCTACACCTTC. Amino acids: CASSSWDQSYGYTF.

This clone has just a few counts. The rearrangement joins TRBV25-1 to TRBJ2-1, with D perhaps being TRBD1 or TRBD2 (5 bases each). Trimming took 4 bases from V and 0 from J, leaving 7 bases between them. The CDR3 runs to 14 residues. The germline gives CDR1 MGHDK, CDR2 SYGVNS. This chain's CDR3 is CASSGDGSYNEQFF. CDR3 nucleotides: TGTGCCAGCAGTGGGGACGGCTCCTACAATGAGCAGTTCTTC.

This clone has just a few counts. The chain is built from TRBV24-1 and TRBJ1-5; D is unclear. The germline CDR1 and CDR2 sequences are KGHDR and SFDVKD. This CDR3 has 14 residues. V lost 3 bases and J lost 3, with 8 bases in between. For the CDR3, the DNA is TGTGCCACCAGTGATCGGACCTACAATCAGCCCCAGCATTTT. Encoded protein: CATSDRTYNQPQHF.

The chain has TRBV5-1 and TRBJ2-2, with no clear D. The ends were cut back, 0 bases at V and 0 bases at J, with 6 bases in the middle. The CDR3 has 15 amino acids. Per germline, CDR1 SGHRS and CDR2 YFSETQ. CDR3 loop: CASSLAQTNTGELFF. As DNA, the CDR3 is TGCGCCAGCAGCTTGGCCCAGACGAACACCGGGGAGCTGTTTTTT.

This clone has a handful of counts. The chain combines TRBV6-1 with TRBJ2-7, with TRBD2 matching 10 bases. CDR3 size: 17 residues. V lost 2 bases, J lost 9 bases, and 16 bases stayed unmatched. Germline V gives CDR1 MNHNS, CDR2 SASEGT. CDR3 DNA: TGTGCCAGCAGTGAAATAATTAGCGGGAGGTATAGCTCGTGGCAGTACTTC. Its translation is CASSEIISGRYSSWQYF.

CDR3 in DNA: TGTGCCAGCAGTTTATTCCCCTCTCGACAGGGACGGACTGAAGCTTTCTTT. Encoded protein: CASSLFPSRQGRTEAFF. J is TRBJ1-1 and V is TRBV27, with TRBD1 matching 7 bases. J gave up 5 bases and V 1 base, and 13 bases lay outside the gene matches. The length of the CDR3 is 17 residues. The germline V gene encodes CDR1 MNHEY and CDR2 SMNVEV (reference sequence).

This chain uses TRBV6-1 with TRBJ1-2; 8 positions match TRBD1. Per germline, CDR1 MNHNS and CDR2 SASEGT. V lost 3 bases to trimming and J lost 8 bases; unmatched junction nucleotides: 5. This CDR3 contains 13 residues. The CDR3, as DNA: TGTGCCAGCAGTGAGACAGGGGAGGGGGGCTACACCTTC. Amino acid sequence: CASSETGEGGYTF.

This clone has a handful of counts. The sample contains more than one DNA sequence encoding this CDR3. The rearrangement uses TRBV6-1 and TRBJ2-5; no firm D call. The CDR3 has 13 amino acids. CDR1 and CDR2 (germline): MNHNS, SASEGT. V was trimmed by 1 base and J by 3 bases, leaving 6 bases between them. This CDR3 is CASSEGPKETQYF. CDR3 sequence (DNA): TGTGCCAGCAGTGAAGGCCCGAAAGAGACCCAGTACTTC.

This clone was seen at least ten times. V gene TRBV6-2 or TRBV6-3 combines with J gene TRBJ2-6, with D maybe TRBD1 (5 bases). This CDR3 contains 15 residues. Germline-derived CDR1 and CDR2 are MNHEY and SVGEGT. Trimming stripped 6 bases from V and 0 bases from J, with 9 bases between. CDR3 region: CASSSDNSGANVLTF. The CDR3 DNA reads TGTGCCAGCAGCTCGGACAACTCTGGGGCCAACGTCCTGACTTTC.

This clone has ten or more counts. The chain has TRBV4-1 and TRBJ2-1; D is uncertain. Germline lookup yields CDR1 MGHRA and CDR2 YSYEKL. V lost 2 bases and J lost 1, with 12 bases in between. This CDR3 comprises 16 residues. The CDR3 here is CASSQIDILSYNEQFF. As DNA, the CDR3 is TGCGCCAGCAGCCAAATAGACATTTTGTCCTACAATGAGCAGTTCTTC.

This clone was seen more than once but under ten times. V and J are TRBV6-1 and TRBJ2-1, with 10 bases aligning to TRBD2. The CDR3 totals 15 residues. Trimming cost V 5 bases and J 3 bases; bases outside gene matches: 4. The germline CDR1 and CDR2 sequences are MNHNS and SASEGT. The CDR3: CASSTTSGVYNEQFF. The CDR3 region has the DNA TGTGCCAGCAGTACAACTAGCGGGGTCTACAATGAGCAGTTCTTC.

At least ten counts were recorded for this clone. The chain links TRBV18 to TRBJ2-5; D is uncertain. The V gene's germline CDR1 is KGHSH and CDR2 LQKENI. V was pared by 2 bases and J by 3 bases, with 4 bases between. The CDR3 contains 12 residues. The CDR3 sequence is CASSPGEETQYF. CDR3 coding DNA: TGTGCCAGCTCACCAGGGGAAGAGACCCAGTACTTC.

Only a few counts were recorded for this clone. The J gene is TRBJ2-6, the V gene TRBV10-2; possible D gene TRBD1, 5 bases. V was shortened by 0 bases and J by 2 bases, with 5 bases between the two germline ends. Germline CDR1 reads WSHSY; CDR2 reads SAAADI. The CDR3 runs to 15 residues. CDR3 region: CASSESDTGANVLTF. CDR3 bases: TGCGCCAGCAGTGAGTCGGACACTGGGGCCAACGTCCTGACTTTC.

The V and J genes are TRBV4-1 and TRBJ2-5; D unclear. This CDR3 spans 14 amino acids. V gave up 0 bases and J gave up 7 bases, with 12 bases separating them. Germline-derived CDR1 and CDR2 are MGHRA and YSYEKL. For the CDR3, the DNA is TGCGCCAGCAGCCAAGACCCAGCTGTAGGGACCCAGTACTTC. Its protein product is CASSQDPAVGTQYF.

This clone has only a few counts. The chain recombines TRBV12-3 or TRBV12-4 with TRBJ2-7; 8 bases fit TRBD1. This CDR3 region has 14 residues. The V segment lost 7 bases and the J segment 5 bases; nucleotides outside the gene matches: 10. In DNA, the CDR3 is TGTGCCAGCAACCGGGCGGACAGGGTAAACGAGCAGTACTTC. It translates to CASNRADRVNEQYF.